This passage covers 19 T cell receptor beta chains from one sample sequenced in a study of T-cell memory formation after mild COVID-19. TCRdb re-derived calls from the 5' RACE reads in MiXCR, one entry per CDR3 protein. The sample comprises fewer than 300,000 distinct CDR3 sequences, about a sixth of which are singletons, and more than 20% rests with the top ten. Input material: PBMCs or a T cell subset sorted from them (not recorded which). The receptor set was obtained from a man aged 18 to 35 who had mild COVID-19 (a few samples of this study predate the infection). Cell type and time point are not known.

This clonotype was recorded many times. CDR3 DNA: TGTGCCACCAGGCCCTCGACAGGGAGCACCGGGGAGCTGTTTTTT. Translating gives CATRPSTGSTGELFF. The rearrangement uses TRBV24-1 and TRBJ2-2, with 7 positions matching TRBD1. There are 15 residues in the CDR3. Trimming took 7 bases from V and 4 from J; bases not matched to a gene: 8. Germline V gene data show CDR1 as KGHDR and CDR2 as SFDVKD.

This clonotype has only a few counts. The V gene is TRBV18, the J gene TRBJ2-7; D is ambiguous. This CDR3 contains 15 residues. Germline V gives CDR1 KGHSH, CDR2 LQKENI. The ends were cut back, 3 bases at V and 2 bases at J, with 14 bases in the middle. The CDR3 DNA reads as TGTGCCAGCTCACCCCAACCGACGGGTACCTACGAGCAGTACGTC. Amino acids: CASSPQPTGTYEQYV.

This clonotype was counted between two and nine times. The genes are TRBV7-2 and TRBJ2-7; maybe TRBD1 (7 bases). V dropped 6 bases and J dropped 0 bases, with 18 bases sitting between them. The CDR3 totals 16 residues. Germline lookup yields CDR1 SGHTA and CDR2 FQGNSA. Here the CDR3 DNA reads TGTGCCAGCAGGTTCGCAGGGGGGTCGAGCTCCTACGAGCAGTACTTC. It translates to CASRFAGGSSSYEQYF.

The gene calls are TRBV6-2 or TRBV6-3 and TRBJ2-2, with 8 positions matching TRBD2. V lost 0 bases to trimming and J lost 0 bases; unmatched junction nucleotides: 6. There are 18 residues in the CDR3. Germline V gene lookup returns CDR1 MNHEY and CDR2 SVGEGT. This chain's CDR3 is CASSYSLERGPNTGELFF. The CDR3 region has the DNA TGTGCCAGCAGTTACTCGTTAGAGCGGGGGCCGAACACCGGGGAGCTGTTTTTT.

Note on this clonotype: Sequence at one end of the junction differs from germline and may be a read error. This chain uses TRBV5-1 with TRBJ2-5; D gene uncertain. There are 14 residues in the CDR3. Germline V gene lookup returns CDR1 SGHRS and CDR2 YFSETQ. CDR3 protein: CASSLRLLQETQYF. CDR3 in DNA: TGCGCCAGTAGCTTGCGTCTCCTCCAAGAGACCCAGTACTTC.

This clonotype was seen many times. CDR3 loop: CASSSALRTGDYNEQFF. In nucleotides, the CDR3 is TGTGCCAGCAGCTCCGCCTTGCGGACGGGGGACTACAATGAGCAGTTCTTC. This chain joins TRBV7-9 and TRBJ2-1, with D perhaps matching TRBD2 (6 bases). CDR1 and CDR2 from the germline V gene are SEHNR and FQNEAQ (reference sequence). The CDR3 sequence is 17 residues long. With 4 bases removed from V and 3 bases from J, the gap between germline ends came to 19 bases. Full variable domain (outside the CDR3, taken from reference TRBV7-9 and TRBJ2-1): DTGVSQNPRHKITKRGQNVTFRCDPISEHNRLYWYRQTLGQGPEFLTYFQNEAQLEKSRLLSDRFSAERPKGSFSTLEIQRTEQGDSAMYLCASSSALRTGDYNEQFFGPGTRLTVL.

The sample holds many counts of this clonotype. V is TRBV24-1 and J is TRBJ1-1, with TRBD1 matching over 8 bases. The CDR3 length is 15 residues. Germline CDR1 KGHDR, CDR2 SFDVKD. V lost 1 base, J lost 1 base, and 1 base stayed unmatched. CDR3 residues: CATSDFDRGNTEAFF. The CDR3 bases are TGTGCCACCAGTGATTTTGACAGGGGGAACACTGAAGCTTTCTTT.

In its sample, this clonotype was seen a few times. This chain links TRBV7-2 with TRBJ1-4; a weak D match, TRBD1 (6 bases). This CDR3 contains 14 residues. Trimming removed 5 bases at V and 8 bases at J, with 15 bases between. The germline V gene encodes CDR1 SGHTA and CDR2 FQGNSA. The CDR3 is CASSPQTGTEKLFF. CDR3 sequence (DNA): TGTGCCAGCAGCCCCCAGACAGGAACCGAAAAACTGTTTTTT.

The chain recombines TRBV7-2 with TRBJ2-3; 7 bases map to TRBD2. CDR1 SGHTA and CDR2 FQGNSA come from the germline V gene. V trimming: 9 bases; J trimming: 2 bases; junction bases outside the gene matches: 5. CDR3 length: 13 amino acids. The CDR3 protein is CASGGGDTDTQYF. CDR3 nucleotide sequence: TGTGCCAGTGGCGGGGGAGACACAGATACGCAGTATTTT. Supplemented by reference TRBV7-2 and TRBJ2-3, the full variable domain reads GAGVSQSPSNKVTEKGKDVELRCDPISGHTALYWYRQSLGQGLEFLIYFQGNSAPDKSGLPSDRFSAERTGGSVSTLTIQRTQQEDSAVYLCASGGGDTDTQYFGPGTRLTVL.

The DNA for the CDR3 is TGTGCCAGCAGTGAAGTCCCCAGGGGCTATGGCTACACCTTC. This translates into CASSEVPRGYGYTF. The chain is built from TRBV6-1 and TRBJ1-2; D possibly corresponds to TRBD1 (6 bases). The CDR3 sequence is 14 residues long. Between the trimmed V and J ends, which lost 1 base and 4 bases, there was a span of 10 bases. CDR1 is MNHNS, CDR2 SASEGT, per germline.

This clonotype was recorded a few times. V and J are TRBV3-1 and TRBJ2-2; D unclear. V was cut by 4 bases and J by 5 bases, with 5 bases left in between. This CDR3 is built from 12 residues. Germline V gives CDR1 LGHDT, CDR2 YNNKEL (reference sequence). CDR3 sequence (DNA): TGTGCCAGCAGCCCTTGGACCGGGGAGCTGTTTTTT. Its translation: CASSPWTGELFF.

V and J are TRBV6-5 and TRBJ2-5; D is possibly TRBD2 (5 bases). Trimming removed 0 bases from V and 4 bases from J, with 15 bases in between. Germline CDR1 and CDR2: MNHEY and SVGAGI. There are 16 residues in the CDR3. CDR3 coding DNA: TGTGCCAGCAGTTACTCGCCCGGGAATCCTGGAGAGACCCAGTACTTC. Residues: CASSYSPGNPGETQYF.

This clonotype came up a few times. This chain uses TRBV6-2 or TRBV6-3 with TRBJ2-5; 9 nucleotides agree with TRBD2. J was trimmed by 4 bases and V by 2 bases; bases with no gene match: 11. The CDR3 is 17 amino acids. From germline, CDR1 is MNHEY and CDR2 SVGEGT. CDR3 amino acids: CASSYMERGAGSETQYF. CDR3 bases: TGTGCCAGCAGTTACATGGAGCGGGGGGCTGGGTCAGAGACCCAGTACTTC.

This chain links TRBV7-9 with TRBJ1-2; D not certain. The CDR3 loop spans 13 amino acids. Germline CDR1 SEHNR, CDR2 FQNEAQ (reference sequence). V was pared by 5 bases and J by 4 bases, with 11 bases between. The CDR3 is CASSRDGRYGYTF. The CDR3 nucleotides are TGTGCCAGCAGCCGAGACGGGCGCTATGGCTACACCTTC.

The rearrangement uses TRBV6-2 or TRBV6-3 and TRBJ1-5; 7 bases fit TRBD1. Germline V lookup: CDR1 MNHEY, CDR2 SVGEGT. There are 15 residues in the CDR3. V lost 5 bases, J lost 3 bases, and 7 bases stayed unmatched. The CDR3 spells CASSRSTGNNQPQHF. DNA for the CDR3: TGTGCCAGCAGTCGCTCGACAGGGAACAATCAGCCCCAGCATTTT.

At least ten counts were recorded for this clonotype. The J gene is TRBJ2-3, the V gene TRBV4-3; D unclear. The V and J ends lost 0 bases and 2 bases respectively, with 6 bases between them. The CDR3 covers 14 residues. The V gene's germline CDR1 is LGHNA and CDR2 YSLEER. CDR3 nucleotide sequence: TGCGCCAGCAGCCAAGAAACCGTCACAGATACGCAGTATTTT. Its protein is CASSQETVTDTQYF.

This clonotype has a handful of counts. This sequence joins TRBV3-1 and TRBJ2-1; D is tentatively TRBD1 or TRBD2 (6 bases each). The CDR3 contains 14 residues. Germline CDR1 LGHDT, CDR2 YNNKEL (reference sequence). Trimming took 11 bases from V and 4 from J, leaving 18 bases between them. The CDR3 reads CAAGASGSYNEQFF. The CDR3 nucleotides read TGTGCCGCAGGGGCCAGCGGGTCATACAATGAGCAGTTCTTC.

V gene TRBV14 combines with J gene TRBJ2-1; 11 bases match TRBD2. Germline V gene data show CDR1 as SGHDN and CDR2 as FVKESK. The CDR3 totals 16 residues. Germline trimming cut 2 bases from V and 3 bases from J; bases unmatched to any gene: 3. The CDR3 loop is CASSQLAGGLYNEQFF. CDR3 nucleotides: TGTGCCAGCAGCCAACTAGCGGGGGGCCTCTACAATGAGCAGTTCTTC.

The chain uses TRBV18 and TRBJ2-5; TRBD2 agrees at 12 bases. CDR3 size: 17 residues. Germline values: CDR1 KGHSH, CDR2 LQKENI. V gave up 5 bases and J gave up 2 bases; unmatched junction bases: 9. The CDR3 region is CASSTLLLAGGQETQYF. CDR3 DNA sequence: TGTGCCAGCTCAACTTTGTTACTAGCGGGGGGACAAGAGACCCAGTACTTC.